These 25 T cell receptor beta chains were sequenced from one sample in a study of blood T cell repertoires in COVID-19. Assay: immunoSEQ multiplex PCR; the TCRdb copy retains only in-frame clones and omits some. Of roughly 170,000 clones detected, around nine tenths appear once; the ten largest clones hold 9.5% to 15%. Material for sequencing was peripheral blood. Every receptor here comes from a woman in her 70s with COVID-19, enrolled during active disease.

The gene calls are TRBV28 and TRBJ1-5, with D unclear. Germline CDR1 is MDHEN and CDR2 is SYDVKM. The length of the CDR3 is 15 residues. V lost 2 bases and J 6 bases, leaving 14 bases between the germline ends. CDR3 in amino acids: CASSLLRREGQPQHF. For the CDR3, the DNA is TGTGCCAGCAGTTTACTCCGACGGGAGGGTCAGCCCCAGCATTTT.

The chain couples TRBV7-3 to TRBJ1-6; D ambiguous. Germline V gene data show CDR1 as SGHTA and CDR2 as FQGTGA. The ends were cut back, 0 bases at V and 5 bases at J, with 11 bases in the middle. The CDR3 sequence is 16 residues long. The CDR3 sequence: CASSLTGSPDNSPLHF. DNA for the CDR3: TGTGCCAGCAGCTTAACTGGGAGCCCCGATAATTCACCCCTCCACTTT.

The chain is built from TRBV5-6 and TRBJ1-5; tentatively, D is TRBD1 (6 bases). Germline assignment: CDR1 SGHDT and CDR2 YYEEEE. The CDR3 length is 18 residues. V lost 3 bases to trimming and J lost 4 bases, with 23 bases between them. The CDR3 loop is CASSSRGNPGRINQPQHF. CDR3 DNA: TGTGCCAGCAGCTCAAGGGGGAACCCGGGACGGATAAATCAGCCCCAGCATTTT.

There are a few counts of this clone. For the CDR3, the DNA is TGCGCCAGCAGCCAAGAGATGCTACAGGGCAATCAGCCCCAGCATTTT. Translating gives CASSQEMLQGNQPQHF. V usage is TRBV4-1 and J usage is TRBJ1-5, with TRBD1 as a possible D gene (5 bases). The CDR3 sequence is 16 residues long. With 0 bases removed from V and 2 bases from J, the gap between germline ends came to 11 bases. Germline lookup yields CDR1 MGHRA and CDR2 YSYEKL.

The chain uses TRBV27 and TRBJ2-3, with D possibly TRBD1 on 5 matching bases. Trimming removed 2 bases at V and 1 base at J, with 10 bases between. The CDR3 is 15 amino acids. The V gene's germline CDR1 is MNHEY and CDR2 SMNVEV (reference sequence). The CDR3 spells CASSLGALGTDTQYF. The CDR3 DNA reads TGTGCCAGCAGTTTAGGGGCTCTAGGCACAGATACGCAGTATTTT.

The chain has TRBV7-3 and TRBJ1-3; the D is unclear. Trimming left V 5 bases short and J 0 bases short, with 14 bases between. The CDR3 consists of 16 residues. In germline, CDR1 is SGHTA, CDR2 FQGTGA. The CDR3: CASSHGLPSSGNTIYF. Written as DNA, the CDR3 is TGTGCCAGCAGCCACGGACTTCCCAGCTCTGGAAACACCATATATTTT.

This chain links TRBV13 with TRBJ2-1, with TRBD2 as a possible D gene (6 bases). Germline CDR1 and CDR2: PRHDT and FYEKMQ (reference sequence). With 6 bases removed from V and 1 base from J, the gap between germline ends came to 16 bases. The CDR3 totals 16 residues. CDR3 protein: CASRSPTGDSYNEQFF. The CDR3 bases are TGTGCCAGCAGATCCCCCACGGGAGATTCCTACAATGAGCAGTTCTTC.

This chain connects TRBV4-3 to TRBJ1-1; D possibly corresponds to TRBD1 (5 bases). In germline, CDR1 is LGHNA, CDR2 YSLEER. This CDR3 region has 16 residues. V was clipped by 5 bases and J by 3 bases, with 19 bases between them. The CDR3 sequence is CASSGRTYSLDTEAFF. CDR3 nucleotides: TGCGCCAGCAGCGGGCGGACATACAGTCTGGACACTGAAGCTTTCTTT.

The chain links TRBV5-1 to TRBJ2-7; 7 bases agree with TRBD2. Trimming cost V 5 bases and J 0 bases; bases outside gene matches: 8. The germline CDR1 and CDR2 sequences are SGHRS and YFSETQ. This CDR3 has 15 amino acids. The CDR3 DNA reads TGCGCCAGCAGATTCGGGACTACTTACTCCTACGAGCAGTACTTC. Its protein product is CASRFGTTYSYEQYF.

The rearrangement joins TRBV7-9 to TRBJ2-1; D perhaps matches TRBD2 (5 bases). V was pared by 1 base and J by 4 bases, with 11 bases between. In germline, CDR1 is SEHNR, CDR2 FQNEAQ (reference sequence). CDR3 length: 15 amino acids. The DNA of the CDR3 is TGTGCCAGCAGCTTAGAACTAGAGTCGTACAATGAGCAGTTCTTC. Its protein product is CASSLELESYNEQFF.

This chain links TRBV6-2 or TRBV6-3 with TRBJ1-5; a weak D match, TRBD1 (6 bases). This CDR3 region has 16 residues. Trimming stripped 1 base from V and 4 bases from J, with 14 bases between. The germline gives CDR1 MNHEY, CDR2 SVGEGT. CDR3 loop: CASSYLQGRGNQPQHF. The DNA for the CDR3 is TGTGCCAGCAGTTACTTACAGGGTCGGGGTAATCAGCCCCAGCATTTT.

The genes are TRBV11-1 and TRBJ2-3; D gene unclear. This CDR3 is 13 amino acids long. V was shortened by 0 bases and J by 3 bases, with 4 bases between the two germline ends. Per germline, CDR1 SGHAT and CDR2 FQDESV (reference sequence). This CDR3 reads CASSLALTDTQYF. The CDR3 DNA is TGTGCCAGCAGCTTAGCTTTAACAGATACGCAGTATTTT.

This chain uses TRBV11-2 with TRBJ2-7, with 10 bases fitting TRBD2. Trimming removed 1 base from V and 3 bases from J; junction bases left unmatched: 12. The CDR3 spans 18 residues. The germline CDR1 and CDR2 sequences are SGHAT and FQNNGV. Here the CDR3 DNA reads TGTGCCAGCAGCTTAGTGCTCAGACTAGCGGGTAAAAACTACGAGCAGTACTTC. Translated: CASSLVLRLAGKNYEQYF.

This clone has just a few counts. This chain joins TRBV24-1 and TRBJ1-1; 7 positions agree with TRBD1. The CDR3 loop spans 15 amino acids. The V segment lost 5 bases and the J segment 1 base; nucleotides outside the gene matches: 6. Germline V lookup: CDR1 KGHDR, CDR2 SFDVKD. The CDR3 nucleotides read TGTGCCACCAGTGTTCGGGGACAGCCGAACACTGAAGCTTTCTTT. Protein: CATSVRGQPNTEAFF.

The J gene is TRBJ1-5, the V gene TRBV19; TRBD1 agrees at 8 bases. The CDR3 totals 14 residues. Per germline, CDR1 LNHDA and CDR2 SQIVND (reference sequence). V shed 5 bases and J 2 bases; nucleotides not matched to a gene: 2. CDR3 sequence reads: CASSATGGNQPQHF. CDR3 DNA sequence: TGTGCCAGTAGTGCGACAGGGGGCAATCAGCCCCAGCATTTT.

This clone has only one observation. The V and J genes are TRBV7-3 and TRBJ2-1; weak D call: TRBD1 (6 bases). The CDR3 is made up of 16 amino acids. CDR1 and CDR2 (germline): SGHTA, FQGTGA. Trimming shortened V by 0 bases and J by 0 bases, and 9 bases separated the two germline ends. This CDR3 reads CASSLTGAISYNEQFF. The CDR3 coding sequence is TGTGCCAGCAGCTTAACGGGGGCGATCTCCTACAATGAGCAGTTCTTC.

The chain is built from TRBV5-6 and TRBJ2-7; 7 bases map to TRBD1. The CDR3 is made up of 13 amino acids. The V and J ends lost 5 bases and 2 bases, in that order; junction bases with no gene match: 4. Germline V CDR1 and CDR2: SGHDT, YYEEEE. The CDR3 DNA follows: TGTGCCAGCAGACGTGGGACAGCCTACGAGCAGTACTTC. Its translation is CASRRGTAYEQYF.

The chain employs TRBV7-2 and TRBJ2-7, with TRBD1 as a possible D gene (5 bases). The CDR3 sequence is 14 residues long. Germline V gives CDR1 SGHTA, CDR2 FQGNSA. V was pared by 1 base and J by 3 bases, with 10 bases between. The CDR3 protein is CASSLDDSLYEQYF. The CDR3 nucleotides read TGTGCCAGCAGCTTAGACGACAGCCTCTACGAGCAGTACTTC.

This clone was observed a handful of times. One end of the junction varies from germline; a read error may be responsible. The chain employs TRBV7-2 and TRBJ2-1; the D gene is possibly TRBD2 (6 bases). Germline V CDR1 and CDR2: SGHTA, FQGNSA. This CDR3 is built from 13 residues. CDR3 protein: CASSSQLAGRKLF. DNA of the CDR3: TGTGCCAGCAGCTCCCAATTGGCGGGACGGAAACTCTTC.

Regarding this clone: A read error may produce the germline difference seen at one junction end. J is TRBJ1-3 and V is TRBV4-1; the D is unclear. Germline V lookup: CDR1 MGHRA, CDR2 YSYEKL. The CDR3 contains 13 residues. This chain's CDR3 is CASSQGNNGVHHF. CDR3 in DNA: TGCGCCAGCAGCCAAGGGAACAACGGGGTGCATCATTTT.

Notes on this clone: The same CDR3 is also encoded by other DNA sequences in this sample. The chain joins TRBV7-2 to TRBJ2-5; D may be TRBD1 (5 bases). Per the germline V gene, CDR1 is SGHTA and CDR2 is FQGNSA. The CDR3 runs 13 residues. With 0 bases removed from V and 4 bases from J, the gap between germline ends came to 6 bases. The CDR3 DNA sequence: TGTGCCAGCAGCTTAGCGGGGCGAGAGACCCAGTACTTC. This codes for CASSLAGRETQYF.

This rearrangement joins TRBV27 to TRBJ1-4; the D gene is possibly TRBD1 (6 bases). Germline V gene data show CDR1 as MNHEY and CDR2 as SMNVEV (reference sequence). Trimming stripped 0 bases from V and 8 bases from J, with 10 bases between. The CDR3 consists of 14 residues. The CDR3 loop reads CASSLSGQPEKLFF. CDR3 nucleotide sequence: TGTGCCAGCAGTTTATCAGGACAGCCCGAAAAACTGTTTTTT.

The chain is built from TRBV11-3 and TRBJ2-1; the match to TRBD2 covers 11 bases. The germline V gene encodes CDR1 SGHNT and CDR2 YENEEA. This CDR3 comprises 13 residues. Unmatched junction bases numbered 3, after V lost 6 bases and J lost 8 bases. CDR3 coding DNA: TGTGCCAGCAGAACTAGCGGGAGTTATGAGCAGTTCTTC. Its translation: CASRTSGSYEQFF.

The J gene is TRBJ2-3, the V gene TRBV6-5; D gene unclear. V shed 4 bases and J shed 12 bases, with 11 bases lying between them. This CDR3 region has 11 residues. Germline CDR1 is MNHEY and CDR2 is SVGAGI. The CDR3 region has the DNA TGTGCCAGCAGTTCCTTATTTCTCCAGTATTTT. It translates to CASSSLFLQYF.

The V and J genes are TRBV19 and TRBJ1-5; the match to TRBD1 covers 8 bases. The J segment lost 2 bases and the V segment lost 4 bases, leaving 7 bases of the junction unmatched. Per germline, CDR1 LNHDA and CDR2 SQIVND (reference sequence). This CDR3 comprises 16 residues. CDR3 sequence: CASSTPQGGGNQPQHF. The CDR3 region has the DNA TGTGCCAGTAGTACCCCACAGGGGGGTGGCAATCAGCCCCAGCATTTT.